The 3 T cell receptor beta chains below come from one sample, sequenced in a study of cytomegalovirus exposure and HLA in healthy donors. 13 Jbeta primers and 60 Vbeta primers were used for the PCR. Data came from immunoSEQ multiplex PCR; TCRdb stores just in-frame clones and leaves some out. Of around 130,000 clones detected, roughly 86% appear once; the ten largest clones hold 0.4% to 0.55%. What was sequenced was PBMCs. The receptors derive from a woman aged 40-49 years in good health and CMV-seronegative.

The V and J genes are TRBV27 and TRBJ2-3, with 7 positions matching TRBD1. The CDR3 spans 18 residues. V lost 3 bases and J lost 0; bases outside the gene matches: 12. Germline assignment: CDR1 MNHEY and CDR2 SMNVEV (reference sequence). Here the CDR3 DNA reads TGTGCCAGCAGTTTCCCCCCCCCGGGACAGCTAAGCACAGATACGCAGTATTTT. This codes for CASSFPPPGQLSTDTQYF.

The CDR3 region is CAWRDGTNEKLFF. The CDR3 DNA follows: TGTGCCTGGAGAGACGGGACTAATGAAAAACTGTTTTTT. The chain uses TRBV30 and TRBJ1-4; no firm D call. The germline V gene encodes CDR1 GTSNPN and CDR2 SVGIG (reference sequence). Trimming stripped 3 bases from V and 2 bases from J, with 7 bases between. This CDR3 is built from 13 residues.

A single count supports this clone. The chain links TRBV5-1 to TRBJ2-1; 8 bases map to TRBD2. The CDR3 runs to 14 residues. Trimming cost V 2 bases and J 4 bases; bases outside gene matches: 2. Germline loops: CDR1 SGHRS, CDR2 YFSETQ. The CDR3 DNA reads as TGCGCCAGCAGCTTTAGCGGGACTTACAATGAGCAGTTCTTC. Its translation is CASSFSGTYNEQFF.